The entry below gives a single TCR beta chain sequence along with its context. In the same sample, other DNA sequences code for this CDR3. The sample belongs to a study of blood T cell repertoires in COVID-19. In the study overall: Collection of acute and convalescent COVID-19 samples took place in the United States, Italy and Spain.

Two negative PCRs, clearance, or symptom resolution characterized the recovered Cohort 3 donors. The germline V and J ends were trimmed by 0 bases and 2 bases, with 11 bases remaining between them. The CDR3 totals 16 residues. The germline V gene has CDR1 LNHNV and CDR2 YYDKDF (reference sequence). Sequencing used immunoSEQ multiplex PCR; TCRdb keeps in-frame clones, though not all of them. The data show around 300,000 clones, 80% to 90% seen once. Sequenced input: PBMCs or T cells enriched from blood (not recorded which). This sequence joins TRBV15 and TRBJ1-5; the D gene is possibly TRBD1 (5 bases). The clonotype comes from a man aged 30 to 45 who had recovered from COVID-19. For the CDR3, the DNA is TGTGCCACCAGCAGAGACCAGGGCGCGGGCAATCAGCCCCAGCATTTT. Residues: CATSRDQGAGNQPQHF.